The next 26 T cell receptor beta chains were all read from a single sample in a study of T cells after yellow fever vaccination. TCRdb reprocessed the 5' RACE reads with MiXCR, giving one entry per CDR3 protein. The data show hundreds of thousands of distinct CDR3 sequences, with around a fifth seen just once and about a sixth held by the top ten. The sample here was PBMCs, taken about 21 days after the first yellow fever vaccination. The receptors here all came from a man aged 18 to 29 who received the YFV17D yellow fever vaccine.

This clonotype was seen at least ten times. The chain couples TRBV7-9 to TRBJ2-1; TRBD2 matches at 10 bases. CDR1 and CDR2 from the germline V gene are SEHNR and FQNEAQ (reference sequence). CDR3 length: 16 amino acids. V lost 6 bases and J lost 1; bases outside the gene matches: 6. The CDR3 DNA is TGTGCCAGCAGAAGAGCGGGGGGGGAGTCCTACAATGAGCAGTTCTTC. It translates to CASRRAGGESYNEQFF.

Here the CDR3 reads CASSQAAQPQHF. The CDR3 nucleotides read TGTGCCAGCAGCCAAGCAGCTCAGCCCCAGCATTTT. The genes are TRBV3-1 and TRBJ1-5; D is unclear. Trimming stripped 1 base from V and 6 bases from J, with 4 bases between. CDR1 and CDR2 (germline): LGHDT, YNNKEL (reference sequence). The length of the CDR3 is 12 residues.

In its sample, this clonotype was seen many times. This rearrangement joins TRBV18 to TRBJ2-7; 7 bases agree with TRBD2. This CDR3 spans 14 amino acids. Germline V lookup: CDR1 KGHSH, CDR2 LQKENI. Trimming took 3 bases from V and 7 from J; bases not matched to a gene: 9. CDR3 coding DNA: TGTGCCAGCTCACCGGGAGGGGAGGGATATGAGCAGTACGTC. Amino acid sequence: CASSPGGEGYEQYV.

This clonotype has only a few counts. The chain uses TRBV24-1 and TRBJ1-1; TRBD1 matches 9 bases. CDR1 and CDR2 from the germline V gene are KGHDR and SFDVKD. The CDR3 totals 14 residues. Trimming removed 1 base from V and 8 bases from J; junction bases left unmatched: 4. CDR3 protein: CATSDLQGATEAFF. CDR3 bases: TGTGCCACCAGTGATTTACAGGGGGCAACCGAAGCTTTCTTT.

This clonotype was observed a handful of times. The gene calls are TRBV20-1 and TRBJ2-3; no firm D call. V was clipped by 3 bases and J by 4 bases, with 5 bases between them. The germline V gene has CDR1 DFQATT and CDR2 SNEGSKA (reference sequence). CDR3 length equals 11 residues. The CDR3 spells CSASVADTQYF. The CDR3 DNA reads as TGCAGTGCTAGCGTAGCAGATACGCAGTATTTT.

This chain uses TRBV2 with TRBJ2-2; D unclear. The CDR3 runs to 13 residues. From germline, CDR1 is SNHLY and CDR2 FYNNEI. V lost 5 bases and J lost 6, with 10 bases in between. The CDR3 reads CASSLLAPGELFF. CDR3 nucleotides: TGTGCCAGCAGTTTATTAGCTCCCGGGGAGCTGTTTTTT.

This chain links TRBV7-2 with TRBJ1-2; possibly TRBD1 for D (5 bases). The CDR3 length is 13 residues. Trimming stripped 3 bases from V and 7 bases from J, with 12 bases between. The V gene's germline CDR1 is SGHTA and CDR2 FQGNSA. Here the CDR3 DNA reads TGTGCCAGCAGCTTGAGGGGCGAGGGTGGCTACACCTTC. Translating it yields CASSLRGEGGYTF.

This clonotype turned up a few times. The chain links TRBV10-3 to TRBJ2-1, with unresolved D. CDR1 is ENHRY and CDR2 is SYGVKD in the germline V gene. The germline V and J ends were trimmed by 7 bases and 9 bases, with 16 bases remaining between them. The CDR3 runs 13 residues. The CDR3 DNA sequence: TGTGCCATCAACGGTGTCCCCCGCAGTGAGCAGTTCTTC. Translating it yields CAINGVPRSEQFF.

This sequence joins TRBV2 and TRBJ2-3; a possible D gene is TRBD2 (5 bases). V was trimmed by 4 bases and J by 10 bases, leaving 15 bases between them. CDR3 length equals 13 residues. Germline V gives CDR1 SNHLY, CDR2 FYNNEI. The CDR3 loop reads CASSVGRVGAQYF. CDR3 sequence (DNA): TGTGCCAGCAGTGTAGGACGGGTGGGAGCGCAGTATTTT.

DNA of the CDR3: TGTGCCAGCAGTTCCCAGCGGGGGGGAGTGGAGACCCAGTACTTC. It specifies CASSSQRGGVETQYF. The chain is built from TRBV6-5 and TRBJ2-5; 10 positions match TRBD2. Germline V gene lookup returns CDR1 MNHEY and CDR2 SVGAGI. The trim removed 4 bases at V and 5 bases at J, leaving 7 bases unmatched. The CDR3 is made up of 15 amino acids.

CDR3 DNA: TGTGCCAGCAGCCAAGAAGTTTTAACCGGGGAGCTGTTTTTT. Its translation is CASSQEVLTGELFF. The chain links TRBV4-2 to TRBJ2-2; D remains unclear. The CDR3 extends over 14 amino acids. Looked up from germline, CDR1 is LGHNA and CDR2 is YNFKEQ. The ends were cut back, 0 bases at V and 5 bases at J, with 7 bases in the middle.

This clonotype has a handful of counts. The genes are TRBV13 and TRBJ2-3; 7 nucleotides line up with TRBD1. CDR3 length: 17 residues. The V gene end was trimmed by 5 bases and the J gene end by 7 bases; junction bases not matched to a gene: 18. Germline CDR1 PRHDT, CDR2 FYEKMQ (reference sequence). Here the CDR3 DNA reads TGTGCCAGCAGCGTAACCGTAGGACAGGACCCACCCCATACGCAGTATTTT. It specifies CASSVTVGQDPPHTQYF.

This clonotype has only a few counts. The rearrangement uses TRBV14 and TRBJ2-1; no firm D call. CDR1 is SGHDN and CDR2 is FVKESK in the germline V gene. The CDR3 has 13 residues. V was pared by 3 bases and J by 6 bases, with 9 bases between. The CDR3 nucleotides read TGTGCCAGCAGCCAGGGCCCCTCCAATGAGCAGTTCTTC. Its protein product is CASSQGPSNEQFF.

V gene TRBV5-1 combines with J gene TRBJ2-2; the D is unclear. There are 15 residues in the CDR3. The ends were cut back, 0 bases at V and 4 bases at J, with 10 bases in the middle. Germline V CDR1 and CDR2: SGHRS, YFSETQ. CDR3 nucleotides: TGCGCCAGCAGCTTGGAACTGGGAACCACCGGGGAGCTGTTTTTT. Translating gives CASSLELGTTGELFF.

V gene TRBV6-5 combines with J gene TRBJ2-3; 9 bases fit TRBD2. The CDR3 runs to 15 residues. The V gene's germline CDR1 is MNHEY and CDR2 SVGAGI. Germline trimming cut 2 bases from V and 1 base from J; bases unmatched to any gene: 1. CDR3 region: CASSYQRGGTDTQYF. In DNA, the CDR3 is TGTGCCAGCAGTTACCAGCGGGGGGGCACAGATACGCAGTATTTT.

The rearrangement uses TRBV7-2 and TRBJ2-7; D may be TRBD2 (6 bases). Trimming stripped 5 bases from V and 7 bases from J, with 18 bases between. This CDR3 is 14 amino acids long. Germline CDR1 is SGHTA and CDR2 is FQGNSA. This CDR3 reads CASSRPNGAGEQYF. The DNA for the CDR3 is TGTGCCAGCAGCAGGCCCAACGGGGCGGGGGAGCAGTACTTC.

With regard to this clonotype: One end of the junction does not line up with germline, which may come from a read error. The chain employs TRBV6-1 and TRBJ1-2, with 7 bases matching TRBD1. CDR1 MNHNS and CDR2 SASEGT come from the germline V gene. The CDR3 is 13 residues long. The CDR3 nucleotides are TGTGCCAGCAGAGAAGGGGGCCGGGATGGCTACACCTTC. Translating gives CASREGGRDGYTF.

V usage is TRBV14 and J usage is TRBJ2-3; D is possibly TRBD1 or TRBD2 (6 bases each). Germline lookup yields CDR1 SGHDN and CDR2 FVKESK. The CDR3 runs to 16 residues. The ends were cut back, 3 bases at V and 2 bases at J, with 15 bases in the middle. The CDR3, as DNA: TGTGCCAGCAGCCAGGATGAGGGGGGATACACAGATACGCAGTATTTT. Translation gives CASSQDEGGYTDTQYF.

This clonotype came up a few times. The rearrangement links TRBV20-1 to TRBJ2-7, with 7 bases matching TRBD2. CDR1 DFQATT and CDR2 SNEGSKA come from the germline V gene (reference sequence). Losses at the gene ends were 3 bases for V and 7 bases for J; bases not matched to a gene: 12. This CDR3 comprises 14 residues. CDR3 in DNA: TGCAGTGCTAGTTCGGTCAGCGGGGTAATAGAGCAGTACGTC. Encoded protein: CSASSVSGVIEQYV.

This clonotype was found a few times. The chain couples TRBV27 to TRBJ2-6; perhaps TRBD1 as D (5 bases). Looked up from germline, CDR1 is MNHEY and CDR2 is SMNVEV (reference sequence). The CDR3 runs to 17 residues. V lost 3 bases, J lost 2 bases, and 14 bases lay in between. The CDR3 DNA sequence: TGTGCCAGCAGTTTTTTAGGGGAACTAACTGGGGCCAACGTCCTGACTTTC. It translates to CASSFLGELTGANVLTF.

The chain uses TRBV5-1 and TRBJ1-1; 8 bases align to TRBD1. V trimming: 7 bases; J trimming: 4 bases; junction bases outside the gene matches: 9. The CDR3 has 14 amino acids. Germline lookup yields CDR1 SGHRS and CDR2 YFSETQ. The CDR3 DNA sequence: TGCGCCAGCCGACCGGGACAGGAGGGCACTGAAGCTTTCTTT. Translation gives CASRPGQEGTEAFF.

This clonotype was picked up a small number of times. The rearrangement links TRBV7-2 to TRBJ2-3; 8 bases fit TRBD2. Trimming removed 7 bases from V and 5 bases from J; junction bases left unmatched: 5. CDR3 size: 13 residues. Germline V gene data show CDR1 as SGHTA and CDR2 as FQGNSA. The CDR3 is CASIAGREDTQYF. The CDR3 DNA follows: TGTGCCAGCATAGCGGGGCGGGAAGATACGCAGTATTTT.

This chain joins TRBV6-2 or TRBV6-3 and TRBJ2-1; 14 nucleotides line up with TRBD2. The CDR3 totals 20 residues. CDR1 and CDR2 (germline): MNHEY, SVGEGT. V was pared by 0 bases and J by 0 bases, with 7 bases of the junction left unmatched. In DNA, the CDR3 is TGTGCCAGCAGTTACTCGACTGGACTAGCGGGGGGCCCCTCCTACAATGAGCAGTTCTTC. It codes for CASSYSTGLAGGPSYNEQFF.

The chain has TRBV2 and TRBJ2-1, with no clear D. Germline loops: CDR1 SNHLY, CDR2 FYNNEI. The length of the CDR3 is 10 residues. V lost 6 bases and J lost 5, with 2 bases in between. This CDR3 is CASRHNEQFF. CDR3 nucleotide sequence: TGTGCCAGCAGACACAATGAGCAGTTCTTC. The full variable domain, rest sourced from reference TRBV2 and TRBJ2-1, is EPEVTQTPSHQVTQMGQEVILRCVPISNHLYFYWYRQILGQKVEFLVSFYNNEISEKSEIFDDQFSVERPDGSNFTLKIRSTKLEDSAMYFCASRHNEQFFGPGTRLTVL.

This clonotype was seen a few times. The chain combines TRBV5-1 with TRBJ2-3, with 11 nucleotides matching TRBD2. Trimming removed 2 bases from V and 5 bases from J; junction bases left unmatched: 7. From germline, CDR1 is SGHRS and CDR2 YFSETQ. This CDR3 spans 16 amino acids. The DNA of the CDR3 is TGCGCCAGCAGCTTCCTTAGCGGGGGGGCCGTAGATACGCAGTATTTT. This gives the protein CASSFLSGGAVDTQYF.

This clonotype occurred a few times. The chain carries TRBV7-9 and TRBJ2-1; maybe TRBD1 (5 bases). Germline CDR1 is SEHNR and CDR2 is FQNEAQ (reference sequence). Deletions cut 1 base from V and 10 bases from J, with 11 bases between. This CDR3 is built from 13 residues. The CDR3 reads CASSLEQKGEQFF. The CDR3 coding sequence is TGTGCCAGCAGCTTAGAGCAAAAGGGGGAGCAGTTCTTC.